The subject of this entry is one TCR beta chain. The same CDR3 arises from other DNA sequences in this sample as well. The data were taken from a study of blood T cell repertoires in COVID-19. Study details: Sites across the United States, Italy and Spain contributed samples from acute and convalescent COVID-19. T cells, B-cell-depleted T cells, or PBMCs provided the cDNA or gDNA that served as material.

Source study methods: Cell counts per sample came from amplifying reference gene primers. The method was immunoSEQ multiplex PCR; TCRdb's version includes in-frame clones alone and lacks a portion of them. V, J and clone size derive from that table, while D and trimming were established from the DNA sequence. This sample has around 190,000 clones, with 80% to 90% found just once. The source is a human donor in a cohort sampled during active COVID-19. Sequencing was performed on peripheral blood.

CDR3 in amino acids: CASSQATSGRLYEQYF. In nucleotides, the CDR3 is TGCGCCAGCAGCCAAGCAACGAGCGGGAGACTATACGAGCAGTACTTC. The V gene is TRBV4-1, the J gene TRBJ2-7; TRBD2 matches 8 bases. This CDR3 is 16 amino acids long. V lost 1 base to trimming and J lost 4 bases; unmatched junction nucleotides: 9. CDR1 is MGHRA, CDR2 YSYEKL, per germline.